This TCR beta chain was captured by sequencing in a study of regulatory T cells in long-lasting Graves disease. This clonotype has a count of ten or more. Its antigen is currently unknown. Broader study findings: Repertoires from persistent disease leaned toward TRBV28, TRBJ1-2 and TRBJ2-5.

This sample's time point: newly diagnosed GD, antithyroid drugs for less than 3 months. After RNA was extracted from PBMCs, the TCR library was made from it. CDR1 is SQVTM, CDR2 ANQGSEA, per germline. V dropped 4 bases and J dropped 3 bases, with 10 bases sitting between them. The CDR3 is 12 amino acids. CDR3-region Arm-PCR and iRepertoire HTBI primers produced the TCR beta libraries. One entry per CDR3 protein results from TCRdb running MiXCR on the multiplex PCR reads. Here the sample spans about 440,000 distinct CDR3 sequences, 14% to 15% being singletons. These same records also appear under a second study, on T cells in Graves' hyperthyroidism and ophthalmopathy.

The sample consisted of peripheral blood mononuclear cells (PBMCs), taken at new diagnosis, from a patient treated with antithyroid drugs. The chain is built from TRBV29-1 and TRBJ2-7; unclear D gene. The TCR sequence derives from a woman aged 25 to 39 with Graves disease. CDR3 nucleotides: TGCAGCGTTGGCGGATCGAGCTACGAGCAGTACTTC. It yields the protein CSVGGSSYEQYF.